What follows are 30 T cell receptor beta chains derived from one specimen sequenced in a study of T cell responses to AZD1222 COVID-19 vaccine. Clones were sequenced by immunoSEQ multiplex PCR, and TCRdb holds only the in-frame ones, with some missing. Seen here are approximately 150,000 clones, around nine tenths observed once, and the top ten hold about a tenth. This specimen was peripheral blood, taken 28 days after the second AZD1222 dose. The receptors shown here come from an adult who received the AZD1222 COVID-19 vaccine.

CDR3 sequence reads: CASRTTGAAWAEAFF. CDR3 nucleotide sequence: TGTGCCAGCAGGACCACAGGGGCCGCTTGGGCTGAAGCTTTCTTT. The V gene is TRBV27, the J gene TRBJ1-1; 7 bases agree with TRBD1. The trim removed 6 bases at V and 6 bases at J, leaving 13 bases unmatched. This CDR3 has 15 amino acids. The germline gives CDR1 MNHEY, CDR2 SMNVEV (reference sequence).

J is TRBJ1-5 and V is TRBV7-2; TRBD1 aligns across 9 bases. Germline CDR1 and CDR2: SGHTA and FQGNSA. J gave up 3 bases and V 3 bases, and 12 bases lay outside the gene matches. CDR3 length equals 18 residues. The CDR3 reads CASSFDRGREVDNQPQHF. The CDR3 DNA reads TGTGCCAGCAGCTTCGACAGGGGGAGAGAAGTGGACAATCAGCCCCAGCATTTT.

This clone was seen once. The CDR3 sequence: CASSGRTGSNYGYTF. The DNA of the CDR3 is TGTGCCAGCAGCGGTCGGACAGGGTCTAACTATGGCTACACCTTC. The V call is TRBV7-2, the J call TRBJ1-2; 8 nucleotides align to TRBD1. V lost 5 bases to trimming and J lost 0 bases; unmatched junction nucleotides: 5. The CDR3 contains 15 residues. In germline, CDR1 is SGHTA, CDR2 FQGNSA.

V gene TRBV7-2 combines with J gene TRBJ2-1; the match to TRBD1 covers 8 bases. Germline V gene sequence: CDR1 SGHTA, CDR2 FQGNSA. The ends lost 3 bases at V and 3 bases at J; junction bases unmatched: 4. The CDR3 loop spans 15 amino acids. The CDR3, as DNA: TGTGCCAGCAGCTTTGGACAGGGAGGCTACAATGAGCAGTTCTTC. It is translated as CASSFGQGGYNEQFF.

The chain joins TRBV7-9 to TRBJ2-4; D may match TRBD1 or TRBD2 (6 bases each). The CDR3 is 16 residues long. V dropped 4 bases and J dropped 2 bases, with 15 bases sitting between them. The V gene's germline CDR1 is SEHNR and CDR2 FQNEAQ (reference sequence). In nucleotides, the CDR3 is TGTGCCAGCAGCTCCCGGAGGGGGGTACCCAAAAACATTCAGTACTTC. It is translated as CASSSRRGVPKNIQYF.

The chain combines TRBV5-1 with TRBJ2-6; D unresolved. The germline V gene has CDR1 SGHRS and CDR2 YFSETQ. Trimming stripped 5 bases from V and 1 base from J, with 7 bases between. This CDR3 has 14 amino acids. CDR3 DNA sequence: TGCGCCAGCAGTGGTGGGTCTGGGGCCAACGTCCTGACTTTC. Protein product: CASSGGSGANVLTF. The whole variable domain, remainder taken from reference TRBV5-1 and TRBJ2-6, is KAGVTQTPRYLIKTRGQQVTLSCSPISGHRSVSWYQQTPGQGLQFLFEYFSETQRNKGNFPGRFSGRQFSNSRSEMNVSTLELGDSALYLCASSGGSGANVLTFGAGSRLTVL.

The gene calls are TRBV27 and TRBJ1-1; D remains unclear. The CDR3 covers 14 residues. Germline V gene data show CDR1 as MNHEY and CDR2 as SMNVEV (reference sequence). V shed 8 bases and J shed 1 base, with 14 bases lying between them. The CDR3 nucleotides are TGTGCCAGCTTCGGGAGTTCTGAGAACACTGAAGCTTTCTTT. Translation gives CASFGSSENTEAFF.

This chain uses TRBV6-5 with TRBJ2-7, with 7 positions matching TRBD1. Looked up from germline, CDR1 is MNHEY and CDR2 is SVGAGI. The CDR3 is made up of 13 amino acids. Germline trimming cut 4 bases from V and 3 bases from J; bases unmatched to any gene: 3. CDR3 in DNA: TGTGCCAGCAGTTGGACAGGAGACTACGAGCAGTACTTC. Amino acid sequence: CASSWTGDYEQYF.

The V and J genes are TRBV7-2 and TRBJ2-3; maybe TRBD1 (6 bases). The germline V gene has CDR1 SGHTA and CDR2 FQGNSA. This CDR3 comprises 14 residues. V dropped 5 bases and J dropped 2 bases, with 11 bases sitting between them. CDR3 coding DNA: TGTGCCAGCAGCCAGGACAGATACACAGATACGCAGTATTTT. It is translated as CASSQDRYTDTQYF. Looking up the rest from reference TRBV7-2 and TRBJ2-3 gives the full variable domain: GAGVSQSPSNKVTEKGKDVELRCDPISGHTALYWYRQSLGQGLEFLIYFQGNSAPDKSGLPSDRFSAERTGGSVSTLTIQRTQQEDSAVYLCASSQDRYTDTQYFGPGTRLTVL.

The rearrangement joins TRBV7-6 to TRBJ1-2; D is ambiguous. The germline V gene has CDR1 SGHVS and CDR2 FNYEAQ. This CDR3 comprises 13 residues. The V end was cut by 5 bases, the J end by 5 bases, with 12 bases between. The CDR3 coding sequence is TGTGCCAGCAGCCGCGGGGAGTCTTATGGCTACACCTTC. Amino acids: CASSRGESYGYTF.

The rearrangement joins TRBV4-1 to TRBJ1-2; D is undetermined. The CDR3 extends over 14 amino acids. The ends were cut back, 1 base at V and 0 bases at J, with 6 bases in the middle. Germline V gene data show CDR1 as MGHRA and CDR2 as YSYEKL. The CDR3 sequence is CASSQGASNYGYTF. CDR3 bases: TGCGCCAGCAGCCAAGGGGCTTCTAACTATGGCTACACCTTC.

The chain combines TRBV7-3 with TRBJ1-1; 7 nucleotides agree with TRBD1. In germline, CDR1 is SGHTA, CDR2 FQGTGA. After removal of 4 bases from V and 8 bases from J, the junction contained 7 bases not matched to a gene. The CDR3 runs 13 residues. The CDR3, as DNA: TGTGCCAGCAGCTCCCGACAGGGACGCGAAGCTTTCTTT. This codes for CASSSRQGREAFF.

The rearrangement links TRBV27 to TRBJ1-2; unclear D gene. CDR3 length: 14 amino acids. Germline V lookup: CDR1 MNHEY, CDR2 SMNVEV (reference sequence). V lost 8 bases to trimming and J lost 1 base, with 14 bases between them. DNA of the CDR3: TGTGCCAGCCGAGACATGATGGGTAACTATGGCTACACCTTC. Translating gives CASRDMMGNYGYTF.

This chain links TRBV5-5 with TRBJ1-1; no firm D call. The CDR3 has 13 amino acids. The V end was cut by 0 bases, the J end by 0 bases, with 3 bases between. The germline gives CDR1 SGHKS, CDR2 YYEKEE (reference sequence). As DNA, the CDR3 is TGTGCCAGCAGCTTGGCAGTGAACACTGAAGCTTTCTTT. It yields the protein CASSLAVNTEAFF.

The chain combines TRBV6-2 or TRBV6-3 with TRBJ1-1, with no clear D. The CDR3 runs to 11 residues. V gave up 2 bases and J gave up 4 bases, with 2 bases separating them. Germline V gene data show CDR1 as MNHEY and CDR2 as SVGEGT. CDR3 amino acids: CASSYPTEAFF. CDR3 coding DNA: TGTGCCAGCAGTTACCCCACTGAAGCTTTCTTT.

The J gene is TRBJ1-5, the V gene TRBV6-5; D is uncertain. The CDR3 runs to 12 residues. V was trimmed by 5 bases and J by 7 bases, leaving 9 bases between them. From germline, CDR1 is MNHEY and CDR2 SVGAGI. CDR3 nucleotide sequence: TGTGCCAGCAGTCCCCCCCGACAGCCCCAGCATTTT. It encodes CASSPPRQPQHF.

The gene calls are TRBV7-9 and TRBJ1-2; 9 bases agree with TRBD1. Germline trimming cut 5 bases from V and 1 base from J; bases unmatched to any gene: 5. Germline V gives CDR1 SEHNR, CDR2 FQNEAQ (reference sequence). CDR3 size: 15 residues. The CDR3 nucleotides read TGTGCCAGCAGCACACCGGGACAGGGTAACTATGGCTACACCTTC. Its protein is CASSTPGQGNYGYTF.

The V call is TRBV18, the J call TRBJ1-5, with D perhaps matching TRBD1 (6 bases). V was clipped by 1 base and J by 4 bases, with 11 bases between them. The CDR3 consists of 15 residues. CDR1 is KGHSH and CDR2 is LQKENI in the germline V gene. This chain's CDR3 is CASSPLGGENQPQHF. CDR3 coding DNA: TGTGCCAGCTCACCACTAGGGGGAGAGAATCAGCCCCAGCATTTT.

The genes are TRBV6-1 and TRBJ2-3; D gene ambiguous. Germline assignment: CDR1 MNHNS and CDR2 SASEGT. This CDR3 contains 13 residues. The ends were cut back, 1 base at V and 6 bases at J, with 8 bases in the middle. The CDR3 region is CASSEGLGDTQYF. Here the CDR3 DNA reads TGTGCCAGCAGTGAAGGTCTGGGTGATACGCAGTATTTT.

The genes are TRBV5-6 and TRBJ2-7, with D perhaps TRBD2 (6 bases). V was pared by 2 bases and J by 4 bases, with 13 bases between. The CDR3 extends over 14 amino acids. Per the germline V gene, CDR1 is SGHDT and CDR2 is YYEEEE. The CDR3 nucleotides are TGTGCCAGCAGCTTAAGCGCCGGACTATACGAGCAGTACGTC. Translation: CASSLSAGLYEQYV.

The V and J genes are TRBV4-1 and TRBJ2-2; the D is unclear. V was shortened by 3 bases and J by 1 base, with 9 bases between the two germline ends. The CDR3 covers 15 residues. Germline V gene lookup returns CDR1 MGHRA and CDR2 YSYEKL. DNA of the CDR3: TGCGCCAGCAGCCAGGAGAGGTTGAACACCGGGGAGCTGTTTTTT. It codes for CASSQERLNTGELFF.

The rearrangement joins TRBV3-1 (or the pseudogene TRBV3-2) to TRBJ1-4, with D maybe TRBD1 (5 bases). V was pared by 2 bases and J by 5 bases, with 6 bases between. Germline-derived CDR1 and CDR2 are LGHDT and YNNKEL (reference sequence). The CDR3 extends over 13 amino acids. The DNA of the CDR3 is TGTGCCAGCAGCCAAAGACAGAATGAAAAACTGTTTTTT. Amino acids: CASSQRQNEKLFF.

The rearrangement links TRBV19 to TRBJ2-2; D not certain. Germline V gene lookup returns CDR1 LNHDA and CDR2 SQIVND (reference sequence). CDR3 length: 16 residues. V was shortened by 4 bases and J by 3 bases, with 15 bases between the two germline ends. The CDR3 reads CASSKRGMGDTGELFF. The CDR3, as DNA: TGTGCCAGTAGTAAACGAGGAATGGGCGACACCGGGGAGCTGTTTTTT.

The chain uses TRBV6-5 and TRBJ2-1, with TRBD1 identical over 7 bases. The ends lost 6 bases at V and 4 bases at J; junction bases unmatched: 3. The CDR3 loop spans 13 amino acids. The germline V gene encodes CDR1 MNHEY and CDR2 SVGAGI. The CDR3 nucleotides are TGTGCCAGCAGCAGGGGGATATACAATGAGCAGTTCTTC. This translates into CASSRGIYNEQFF.

The rearrangement joins TRBV10-3 to TRBJ1-1; D remains unclear. Per the germline V gene, CDR1 is ENHRY and CDR2 is SYGVKD. The CDR3 has 13 residues. With 7 bases removed from V and 0 bases from J, the gap between germline ends came to 9 bases. In nucleotides, the CDR3 is TGTGCCATCACCCGCGACCTGAACACTGAAGCTTTCTTT. It codes for CAITRDLNTEAFF.

CDR3 region: CFRPKGALPETQYF. In DNA, the CDR3 is TGTTTTCGACCGAAGGGGGCTCTCCCGGAGACCCAGTACTTC. The genes are TRBV19 and TRBJ2-5; 7 bases fit TRBD1. CDR1 is LNHDA, CDR2 SQIVND, per germline (reference sequence). This CDR3 region has 14 residues.

J is TRBJ1-4 and V is TRBV24-1, with D perhaps TRBD1 (6 bases). Deletions cut 12 bases from V and 6 bases from J, with 16 bases between. Germline V gene sequence: CDR1 KGHDR, CDR2 SFDVKD. The CDR3 contains 13 residues. The CDR3 nucleotides are TGTGCCTATCCTATGGGACAATATGAAAAACTGTTTTTT. It codes for CAYPMGQYEKLFF.

The rearrangement uses TRBV19 and TRBJ1-5; no firm D call. Germline values: CDR1 LNHDA, CDR2 SQIVND (reference sequence). The CDR3 sequence is 17 residues long. Deletions cut 5 bases from V and 1 base from J, with 18 bases between. CDR3 DNA: TGTGCCAGTAGTGTACGCTCGGGCCGGGCGAGCAATCAGCCCCAGCATTTT. The encoded protein is CASSVRSGRASNQPQHF.

The V gene is TRBV27, the J gene TRBJ1-2, with D possibly TRBD1 on 5 matching bases. The V and J ends lost 8 bases and 5 bases respectively, with 12 bases between them. The CDR3 is 12 amino acids. Germline loops: CDR1 MNHEY, CDR2 SMNVEV (reference sequence). CDR3 nucleotide sequence: TGTGCCAGCCCACCGAGGGGATATGGCTACACCTTC. It is translated as CASPPRGYGYTF.

This chain connects TRBV5-1 to TRBJ2-1, with a weak D call TRBD2 (6 bases). V lost 0 bases, J lost 0 bases, and 10 bases lay in between. Germline-derived CDR1 and CDR2 are SGHRS and YFSETQ. There are 16 residues in the CDR3. CDR3 region: CASSLGLASSYNEQFF. The CDR3 DNA reads TGCGCCAGCAGCTTGGGTCTAGCGAGCTCCTACAATGAGCAGTTCTTC. Filled out from reference TRBV5-1 and TRBJ2-1, the complete variable domain reads KAGVTQTPRYLIKTRGQQVTLSCSPISGHRSVSWYQQTPGQGLQFLFEYFSETQRNKGNFPGRFSGRQFSNSRSEMNVSTLELGDSALYLCASSLGLASSYNEQFFGPGTRLTVL.